This entry is about one T cell receptor beta chain. Per the original data handling: Amplifying reference gene primers gave estimates of nucleated cell counts. Method: immunoSEQ multiplex PCR; TCRdb's copy keeps in-frame clones and lacks some. That table is the source of V, J and clone size, and D and trimming were worked out from the DNA. The top ten clones hold over 9% of a sample with roughly 120,000 clones, less than 85% of them seen once. The data belong to a study of blood T cell repertoires in COVID-19. On the study more broadly: Acute-phase and convalescent COVID-19 samples originated in the United States, Italy and Spain. In each case, the material was cDNA or gDNA derived from T cells, B-cell-depleted T cells, or PBMCs.

This receptor was identified in a woman in her sixties with acute or convalescent COVID-19. The source material was peripheral blood.

In DNA form, the CDR3 reads TGTGCCGCTTGGGGCGGACAGGGTGGTTCACCCCTCCACTTT. Translated: CAAWGGQGGSPLHF. The chain has TRBV6-5 and TRBJ1-6, with TRBD1 matching over 8 bases. The CDR3 contains 14 residues. V was pared by 11 bases and J by 9 bases, with 12 bases of the junction left unmatched. Germline V lookup: CDR1 MNHEY, CDR2 SVGAGI.